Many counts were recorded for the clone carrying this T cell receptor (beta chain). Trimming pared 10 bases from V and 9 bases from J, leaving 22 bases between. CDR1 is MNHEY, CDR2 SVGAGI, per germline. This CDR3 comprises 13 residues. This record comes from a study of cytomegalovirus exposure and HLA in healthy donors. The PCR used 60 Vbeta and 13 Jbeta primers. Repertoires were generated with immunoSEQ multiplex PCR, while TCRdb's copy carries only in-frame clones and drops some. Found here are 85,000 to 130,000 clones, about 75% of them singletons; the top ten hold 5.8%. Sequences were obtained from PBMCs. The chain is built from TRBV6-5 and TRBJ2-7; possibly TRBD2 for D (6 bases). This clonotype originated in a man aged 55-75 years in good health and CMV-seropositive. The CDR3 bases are TGTGCCACATCACGGAACAGAGCCGGGGGGCAGTACTTC. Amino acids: CATSRNRAGGQYF.